The T cell receptor (beta chain) described here comes from a study of PD-1 blockade in classical Hodgkin lymphoma. The repertoire was sequenced with immunoSEQ multiplex PCR; TCRdb's copy has only in-frame clones and lacks some. Of about 21,000 clones in the sample, about 85% were seen once. Time point here: cycle 4 day 1 (C4D1), after 5 to 7 weeks of nivolumab. Brentuximab vedotin exposure varied among the patients, all of whom had relapsed after autologous stem cell transplantation. Magnetic negative selection, applied to thawed PBMCs, was used to isolate the CD8+ T cells. For this clone: Antigen: not known.

Study results and limitations: Newly diagnosed patients had diversity similar to the baseline diversity of complete responders. Newly diagnosed patients were reported to exhibit reduced baseline TCR diversity relative to healthy donors.

The sequencing used CD8+ T cells from blood, collected before the fourth cycle of nivolumab. This receptor was obtained from a human donor with classical Hodgkin lymphoma.

In nucleotides, the CDR3 is TGTGCCAGCAGCTTGTCCGGGGCAAACAATGAGCAGTTCTTC. This sequence encodes CASSLSGANNEQFF. J is TRBJ2-1 and V is TRBV7-9; perhaps D is TRBD1 or TRBD2 (5 bases each). The CDR3 spans 14 residues. V was shortened by 3 bases and J by 5 bases, with 11 bases between the two germline ends. Per the germline V gene, CDR1 is SEHNR and CDR2 is FQNEAQ (reference sequence). Full variable domain (missing parts from reference TRBV7-9 and TRBJ2-1): DTGVSQNPRHKITKRGQNVTFRCDPISEHNRLYWYRQTLGQGPEFLTYFQNEAQLEKSRLLSDRFSAERPKGSFSTLEIQRTEQGDSAMYLCASSLSGANNEQFFGPGTRLTVL.